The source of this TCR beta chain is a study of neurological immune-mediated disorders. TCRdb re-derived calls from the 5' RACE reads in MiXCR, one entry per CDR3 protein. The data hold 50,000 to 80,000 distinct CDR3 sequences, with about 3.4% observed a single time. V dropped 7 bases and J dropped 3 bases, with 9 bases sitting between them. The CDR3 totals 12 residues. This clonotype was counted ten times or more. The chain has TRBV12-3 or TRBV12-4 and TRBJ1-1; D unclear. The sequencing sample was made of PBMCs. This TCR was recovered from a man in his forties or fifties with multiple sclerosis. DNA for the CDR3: TGTGCCAGCACCGAAAAGGACACTGAAGCTTTCTTT. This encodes CASTEKDTEAFF.